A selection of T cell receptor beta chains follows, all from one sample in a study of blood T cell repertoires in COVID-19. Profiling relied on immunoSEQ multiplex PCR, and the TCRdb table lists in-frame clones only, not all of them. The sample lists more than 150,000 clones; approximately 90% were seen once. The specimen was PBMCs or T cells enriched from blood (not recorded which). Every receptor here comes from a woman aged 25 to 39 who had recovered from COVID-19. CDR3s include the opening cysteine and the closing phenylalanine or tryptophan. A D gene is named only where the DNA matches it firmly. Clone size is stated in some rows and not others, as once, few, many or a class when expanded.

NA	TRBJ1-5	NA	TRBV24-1	CASQGRSNQPQHF	TGTGCCTCACAGGGTAGGAGCAATCAGCCCCAGCATTTT
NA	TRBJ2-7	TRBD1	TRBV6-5	CASSYSRDRGSYEQYF	TGTGCCAGCAGTTACTCCCGGGACAGGGGGTCTTACGAGCAGTACTTC
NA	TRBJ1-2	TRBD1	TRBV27	CASSLTQGAGNYGYTF	TGTGCCAGCAGTTTAACCCAGGGGGCCGGTAACTATGGCTACACCTTC
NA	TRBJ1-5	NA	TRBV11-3	CASSLDGGENQPQHF	TGTGCCAGCAGCTTAGATGGGGGGGAAAATCAGCCCCAGCATTTT
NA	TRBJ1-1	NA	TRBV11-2	CASSWSGGTEAFF	TGTGCCAGCAGCTGGAGCGGGGGCACTGAAGCTTTCTTT
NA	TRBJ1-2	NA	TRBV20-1	CSADSFYGYTF	TGCAGTGCAGACAGTTTTTATGGCTACACCTTC
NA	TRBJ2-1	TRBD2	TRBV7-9	CASSLRGRAVDEQFF	TGTGCCAGCAGCTTACGCGGGAGGGCCGTCGATGAGCAGTTCTTC
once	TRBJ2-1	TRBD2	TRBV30	CAWTAVLGTSGFSSYNEQFF	TGTGCCTGGACTGCAGTTCTCGGGACTAGCGGGTTTAGCTCCTACAATGAGCAGTTCTTC
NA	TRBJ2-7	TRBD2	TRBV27	CASSPPPGLANEQYF	TGTGCCAGCAGTCCACCGCCGGGACTAGCGAACGAGCAGTACTTC
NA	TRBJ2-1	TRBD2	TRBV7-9	CASSWQLAGGSEQFF	TGTGCCAGCAGCTGGCAACTAGCGGGAGGGAGTGAGCAGTTCTTC
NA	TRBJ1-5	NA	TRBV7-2	CASSSQRYQPQHF	TGTGCCAGCAGCTCCCAGCGGTATCAGCCCCAGCATTTT
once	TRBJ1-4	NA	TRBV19	CASSIGQDATNEKLFF	TGTGCCAGTAGTATAGGACAGGATGCAACTAATGAAAAACTGTTTTTT
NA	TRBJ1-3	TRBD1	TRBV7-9	CASSLPGTGASFSGNTIYF	TGTGCCAGCAGCTTACCCGGGACAGGAGCATCTTTCTCTGGAAACACCATATATTTT
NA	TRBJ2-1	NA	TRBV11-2	CASSLGNSEDEQFF	TGTGCCAGCAGCTTAGGAAATAGCGAGGATGAGCAGTTCTTC
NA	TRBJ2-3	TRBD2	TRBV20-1	CSASLASGSLGTQYF	TGCAGTGCTAGTCTAGCTAGCGGGAGCCTGGGTACGCAGTATTTT
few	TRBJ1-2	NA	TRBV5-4	CASSLYGFGYTF	TGTGCCAGCAGCTTGTACGGGTTTGGCTACACCTTC
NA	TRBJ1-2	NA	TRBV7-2	CASSLASAGEGYTF	TGTGCCAGCAGCTTAGCGAGCGCAGGGGAAGGCTACACCTTC
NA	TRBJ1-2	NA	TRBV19	CASSVPKGLNYGYTF	TGTGCCAGTAGTGTCCCCAAGGGGCTGAATTATGGCTACACCTTC
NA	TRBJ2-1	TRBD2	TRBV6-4	CASSDSGTSNEQFF	TGTGCCAGCAGTGACTCCGGGACTAGCAATGAGCAGTTCTTC
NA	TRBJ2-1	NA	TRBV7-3	CASSSPLRSSYNEQFF	TGTGCCAGCAGCTCACCTCTCCGGAGCTCCTACAATGAGCAGTTCTTC
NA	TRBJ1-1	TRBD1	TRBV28	CASSFPRDRERAFF	TGTGCCAGCAGTTTCCCCCGGGACAGGGAACGAGCTTTCTTT
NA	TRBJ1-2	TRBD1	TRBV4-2	CASSPLDRAGLYGYTF	TGTGCCAGCAGCCCCTTGGACAGGGCCGGGTTATATGGCTACACCTTC
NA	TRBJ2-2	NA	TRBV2	CASNSNGELFF	TGTGCCAGCAACAGCAACGGGGAGCTGTTTTTT
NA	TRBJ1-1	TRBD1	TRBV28	CASSFFSQGRNTEAFF	TGTGCCAGCAGTTTTTTCTCACAGGGGCGGAACACTGAAGCTTTCTTT
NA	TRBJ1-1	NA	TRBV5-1	CASSTRNGIDTEAFF	TGCGCCAGCAGCACCCGAAACGGGATAGACACTGAAGCTTTCTTT
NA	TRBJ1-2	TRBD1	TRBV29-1	CSVEDRGQVGGGNNYGYTF	TGCAGCGTTGAAGATCGAGGACAGGTTGGAGGTGGGAACAACTATGGCTACACCTTC
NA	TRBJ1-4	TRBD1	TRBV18	CASSPISTGFSEKLFF	TGTGCCAGCTCCCCGATTTCGACAGGGTTTAGCGAAAAACTGTTTTTT
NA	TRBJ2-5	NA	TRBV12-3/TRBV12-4	CASSLSEETQYF	TGTGCCAGCAGTTTAAGTGAGGAGACCCAGTACTTC
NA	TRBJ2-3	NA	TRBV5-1	CASSTPGPADTQYF	TGCGCCAGCAGTACTCCAGGGCCGGCAGATACGCAGTATTTT
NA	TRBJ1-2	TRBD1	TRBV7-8	CASSTRDRANYGYTF	TGTGCCAGCAGCACCCGGGACAGGGCTAACTATGGCTACACCTTC
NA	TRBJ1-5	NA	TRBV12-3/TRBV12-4	CAVGASQPQHF	TGTGCCGTTGGGGCCAGTCAGCCCCAGCATTTT
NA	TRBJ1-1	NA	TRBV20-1	CSASPFSRLNTEAFF	TGCAGTGCTAGTCCTTTCTCGAGGTTAAACACTGAAGCTTTCTTT
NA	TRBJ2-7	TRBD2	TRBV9	CASSVDGAGGYEQYF	TGTGCCAGCAGCGTAGATGGGGCGGGGGGCTACGAGCAGTACTTC
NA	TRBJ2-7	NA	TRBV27	CASSLSGRDTSYEQYF	TGTGCCAGCAGTTTATCAGGCAGGGACACCTCCTACGAGCAGTACTTC
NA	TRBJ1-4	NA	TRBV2	CASIRGATNEKLFF	TGTGCCAGCATCAGGGGAGCAACTAATGAAAAACTGTTTTTT
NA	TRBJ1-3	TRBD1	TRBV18	CASSSVGQGLSGNTIYF	TGTGCCAGCTCATCAGTCGGACAGGGGCTCTCTGGAAACACCATATATTTT
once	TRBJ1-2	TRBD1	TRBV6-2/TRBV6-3	CASSDDRGDYGYTF	TGTGCCAGCAGTGATGACAGGGGTGACTATGGCTACACCTTC
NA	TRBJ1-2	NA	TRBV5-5	CASSLYNTYYGYTF	TGTGCCAGCAGCTTGTATAACACATACTATGGCTACACCTTC
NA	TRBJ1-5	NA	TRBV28	CASSYRRTNQPQHF	TGTGCCAGCAGTTACCGACGGACAAACCAGCCCCAGCATTTT
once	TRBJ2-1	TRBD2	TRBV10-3	CAISNLAGVVHEQFF	TGTGCCATCAGTAATCTAGCGGGGGTAGTTCATGAGCAGTTCTTC
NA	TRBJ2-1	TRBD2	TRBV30	CAFGSGTSFTGEQFF	TGTGCCTTTGGCTCCGGGACTAGCTTCACCGGTGAGCAGTTCTTC
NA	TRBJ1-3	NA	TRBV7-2	CASSTGVVAGNTIYF	TGTGCCAGCAGCACCGGGGTGGTGGCAGGAAACACCATATATTTT